This paragraph reports one T cell receptor beta chain. The data were taken from a study of blood T cell repertoires in COVID-19. Across the study: The analysed material was cDNA or gDNA that came from T cells, B-cell-depleted T cells, or PBMCs.

As processed by the authors: Amplification with reference gene primers provided the estimates of nucleated cell counts. The protocol was immunoSEQ multiplex PCR, while the TCRdb copy is restricted to in-frame clones and leaves out a portion. The V and J calls and clone size are taken from that table; D and trimming were inferred from the DNA. Of over 45,000 clones in the sample, 75% to 85% were seen once. The sequence was collected from a man aged 60 to 75 with acute or convalescent COVID-19. What was sequenced was peripheral blood.

Written as DNA, the CDR3 is TGTGCCAGCAGCCCGTGGACAGGGGACCTCTCTGGGGCCAACGTCCTGACTTTC. Protein: CASSPWTGDLSGANVLTF. The chain recombines TRBV7-6 with TRBJ2-6, with TRBD1 matching over 9 bases. CDR1 and CDR2 (germline): SGHVS, FNYEAQ. V was pared by 5 bases and J by 0 bases, with 8 bases of the junction left unmatched. The CDR3 sequence is 18 residues long.